The 8 T cell receptor beta chains listed next were all sequenced from one sample in a study of vaccination and CD4 T cells after COVID-19. Sequencing of cultured CD4+ T cell DNA used the Oncomine TCR Beta short-read assay. A single record per CDR3 protein comes from TCRdb applying MiXCR to the PCR reads. This sample has 13,000 or so distinct CDR3 sequences, with roughly 60% found just once. Documented treatment: roughly 10-day PBMC culture with coronavirus spike peptide pools or control peptides (ViraFEST assay). For these TCRs, the target antigens are not known. Sequenced sample: CD4+ T cells from blood, cultured in vitro. These receptors were obtained from a human donor who had recovered from COVID-19.

V is TRBV27 and J is TRBJ2-3; 8 bases are a match to TRBD2. With V trimmed by 5 bases and J by 3 bases, 10 bases remained unmatched. The CDR3 totals 16 residues. From germline, CDR1 is MNHEY and CDR2 SMNVEV (reference sequence). The CDR3, as DNA: TGTGCCAGCAGTCCTCAGCGGGGGAGCCTTACAGATACGCAGTATTTT. Translation gives CASSPQRGSLTDTQYF.

The chain combines TRBV20-1 with TRBJ1-6; D is undetermined. The CDR3 has 15 amino acids. The germline gives CDR1 DFQATT, CDR2 SNEGSKA (reference sequence). Between the trimmed V and J ends, which lost 6 bases and 9 bases, there was a span of 21 bases. This CDR3 is CSAPPTGKLGSPLHF. As DNA, the CDR3 is TGCAGTGCACCCCCGACCGGGAAGTTAGGTTCACCCCTCCACTTT.

The genes are TRBV11-3 and TRBJ1-1; D might be TRBD1 (5 bases). Trimming shortened V by 5 bases and J by 0 bases, and 16 bases separated the two germline ends. Germline V gene data show CDR1 as SGHNT and CDR2 as YENEEA. This CDR3 contains 16 residues. CDR3 sequence reads: CASSPRGGGLNTEAFF. The CDR3 nucleotides are TGTGCCAGCAGCCCTCGGGGGGGTGGCCTGAACACTGAAGCTTTCTTT.

The V and J genes are TRBV7-2 and TRBJ1-6, with 7 nucleotides matching TRBD1. The CDR3 length is 19 residues. Trimming at V came to 0 bases and at J to 7 bases, leaving 15 bases not matched to a gene. Germline CDR1 SGHTA, CDR2 FQGNSA. The CDR3: CASSLAQQPFGDRNSPLHF. CDR3 bases: TGTGCCAGCAGCTTAGCGCAACAACCCTTTGGGGACAGAAATTCACCCCTCCACTTT.

This chain uses TRBV6-1 with TRBJ1-5, with D unclear. The V and J ends lost 4 bases and 4 bases respectively, with 8 bases between them. This CDR3 contains 13 residues. CDR1 and CDR2 from the germline V gene are MNHNS and SASEGT. DNA for the CDR3: TGTGCCAGCAGTGCAAAGGGTAATCAGCCCCAGCATTTT. As protein: CASSAKGNQPQHF.

The chain couples TRBV6-1 to TRBJ2-2, with D unclear. The CDR3 sequence is 13 residues long. Deletions cut 6 bases from V and 5 bases from J, with 10 bases between. Germline CDR1 MNHNS, CDR2 SASEGT. CDR3 DNA sequence: TGTGCCAGCAGGCGAACAGCGACCGGGGAGCTGTTTTTT. Translating it yields CASRRTATGELFF.

This clonotype was seen a single time. This chain uses TRBV10-3 with TRBJ2-5; 7 bases map to TRBD1. The V gene's germline CDR1 is ENHRY and CDR2 SYGVKD. V dropped 5 bases and J dropped 5; count of bases not matched to a gene: 8. The CDR3 is 14 amino acids. The DNA of the CDR3 is TGTGCCATCAGTCCGGGACAGTCAAGGGAGACCCAGTACTTC. This encodes CAISPGQSRETQYF.

This clonotype came up a few times. The V call is TRBV20-1, the J call TRBJ1-2; D might be TRBD1 (5 bases). The CDR3 totals 16 residues. Deletions cut 0 bases from V and 1 base from J, with 15 bases between. The germline V gene encodes CDR1 DFQATT and CDR2 SNEGSKA (reference sequence). The CDR3: CSARDPRGGGNYGYTF. DNA for the CDR3: TGCAGTGCTAGAGATCCCCGGGGGGGAGGTAACTATGGCTACACCTTC.